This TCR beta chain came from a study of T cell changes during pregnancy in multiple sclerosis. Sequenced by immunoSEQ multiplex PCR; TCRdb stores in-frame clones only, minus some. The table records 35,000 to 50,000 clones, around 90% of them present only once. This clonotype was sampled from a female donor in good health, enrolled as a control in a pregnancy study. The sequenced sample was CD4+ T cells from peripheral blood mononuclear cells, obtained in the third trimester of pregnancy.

CDR3 bases: TGTGCCAGCAGCTTATTCGGGGGAGACGATCCCGGGGAGCTGTTTTTT. This sequence encodes CASSLFGGDDPGELFF. This chain connects TRBV7-3 to TRBJ2-2, with D maybe TRBD2 (6 bases). Trimming removed 2 bases at V and 6 bases at J, with 16 bases between. The germline CDR1 and CDR2 sequences are SGHTA and FQGTGA. The CDR3 is 16 amino acids.